This entry concerns a single TCR beta chain. What it recognizes is unknown. This sample was taken from a study of T cell responses to AZD1222 COVID-19 vaccine. Measured with immunoSEQ multiplex PCR; TCRdb has only the in-frame clones, and not every one. The sample shows approximately 170,000 clones, more than 80% of them seen only once. In germline, CDR1 is LNHDA, CDR2 SQIVND (reference sequence). The V end was cut by 4 bases, the J end by 4 bases, with 23 bases between. The length of the CDR3 is 18 residues. Overall study findings and caveats: Baseline serology detected seropositivity in only six AZD1222 recipients.

The source of this sequence is an adult in good health. The V gene is TRBV19, the J gene TRBJ2-1; D might be TRBD1 (8 bases). This sample comprised peripheral blood, obtained on day 0 of AZD1222 vaccination. The CDR3 region has the DNA TGTGCCAGTAGTACCCTTCAGGGGGCGGGAGACAGATACAATGAGCAGTTCTTC. It specifies CASSTLQGAGDRYNEQFF.